A selection of T cell receptor beta chains follows, all from one sample in a study of T cell changes during pregnancy in multiple sclerosis. This table comes from immunoSEQ multiplex PCR, and its TCRdb copy is limited to in-frame clones, with some not included. The sample has approximately 38,000 clones, approximately 92% seen once. Sequenced here: CD8+ T cells from peripheral blood mononuclear cells, sampled in the third trimester of pregnancy. These receptors were taken from a female donor with multiple sclerosis, enrolled in a pregnancy study. Both conserved end residues are part of each CDR3. A D gene is named only where the DNA matches it firmly. Where a row states a size, it is once, few, many or the class of an expanded clone; other rows omit it.

d_call	v_call	clone_size	j_call	cdr3_aa	cdr3_nt
TRBD1	TRBV6-1	-	TRBJ2-5	CASAGTGGYETQYF	TGTGCCAGCGCAGGAACAGGGGGCTATGAGACCCAGTACTTC
-	TRBV27	-	TRBJ2-7	CASKGGLYGHEQYF	TGTGCCAGCAAAGGCGGGCTTTACGGCCACGAGCAGTACTTC
TRBD1	TRBV28	-	TRBJ2-7	CASSLRTGNSYEQYF	TGTGCCAGCAGTTTAAGGACAGGGAACTCCTACGAGCAGTACTTC
TRBD2	TRBV4-3	-	TRBJ2-7	CASSQDSHPEAGEFYEQYF	TGCGCCAGCAGCCAAGATTCCCACCCTGAAGCGGGAGAGTTCTACGAGCAGTACTTC
-	TRBV7-9	-	TRBJ2-7	CASSPTGSAYEQYF	TGTGCCAGCAGCCCCACGGGAAGCGCCTACGAGCAGTACTTC
TRBD2	TRBV7-6	-	TRBJ2-2	CASSPIAGEETGELFF	TGTGCCAGCAGCCCTATAGCGGGAGAGGAAACCGGGGAGCTGTTTTTT
TRBD1	TRBV6-4	-	TRBJ2-3	CASSDGTGSTDTQYF	TGTGCCAGCAGTGACGGGACAGGGAGCACAGATACGCAGTATTTT
TRBD2	TRBV7-3	-	TRBJ2-1	CASRRGGDNEQFF	TGTGCCAGCAGGAGGGGAGGGGACAATGAGCAGTTCTTC
-	TRBV27	-	TRBJ1-1	CAHQAEAFF	TGTGCCCACCAGGCTGAAGCTTTCTTT
TRBD2	TRBV6-1	-	TRBJ2-1	CASSGTSGRNEQFF	TGTGCCAGCAGCGGGACTAGCGGGAGGAATGAGCAGTTCTTC
TRBD2	TRBV4-1	once	TRBJ2-1	CASSRQLAGGLNEQFF	TGCGCCAGCAGCCGACAACTAGCGGGAGGGTTGAATGAGCAGTTCTTC
-	TRBV29-1	-	TRBJ2-7	CSVEGGVGYEQYF	TGCAGCGTTGAGGGCGGGGTGGGTTACGAGCAGTACTTC
-	TRBV15	-	TRBJ2-7	CATSRDFSYEQYF	TGTGCCACCAGCAGAGATTTTAGCTACGAGCAGTACTTC
TRBD1	TRBV4-3	-	TRBJ1-5	CASSQDRGRSQPQHF	TGCGCCAGCAGCCAAGATAGGGGGCGAAGTCAGCCCCAGCATTTT
TRBD2	TRBV7-9	-	TRBJ2-7	CASSLRNSGTIYEQYF	TGTGCCAGCAGCTTAAGAAACAGCGGGACGATCTACGAGCAGTACTTC
-	TRBV28	-	TRBJ1-2	CASSPATVNYGYTF	TGTGCCAGCAGTCCCGCGACAGTCAACTATGGCTACACCTTC
TRBD2	TRBV7-3	-	TRBJ2-1	CASRLAGGSYNEQFF	TGTGCCAGCAGGTTAGCGGGAGGCTCCTACAATGAGCAGTTCTTC
-	TRBV4-3	-	TRBJ2-7	CASSQDLIADGGYEQYF	TGCGCCAGCAGCCAAGATCTGATAGCGGACGGGGGTTACGAGCAGTACTTC
-	TRBV28	-	TRBJ1-2	CASSPLGSPLFGYTF	TGTGCCAGCAGCCCATTAGGGAGTCCCCTATTTGGCTACACCTTC
TRBD2	TRBV29-1	-	TRBJ2-3	CSVERGGLDTQYF	TGCAGCGTTGAGCGGGGGGGGTTGGATACGCAGTATTTT
TRBD1	TRBV5-5	-	TRBJ1-5	CASSLAPGTGGTGQPQHF	TGTGCCAGCAGCTTGGCTCCCGGGACGGGCGGGACAGGGCAGCCCCAGCATTTT
TRBD2	TRBV15	-	TRBJ2-3	CATSGSPIRGSGRAVDTQYF	TGTGCCACCAGCGGATCGCCAATCAGGGGTAGCGGGAGGGCCGTAGATACGCAGTATTTT
TRBD2	TRBV11-2	-	TRBJ2-1	CASSPRPSGLYNEQFF	TGTGCCAGCAGCCCCCGTCCTAGCGGGTTATACAATGAGCAGTTCTTC
-	TRBV18	-	TRBJ1-1	CASSSQWQVGEAFF	TGTGCCAGCTCGTCTCAATGGCAGGTTGGCGAAGCTTTCTTT
TRBD1	TRBV28	-	TRBJ1-1	CASSYRGLTEAFF	TGTGCCAGCAGTTATAGGGGGCTCACTGAAGCTTTCTTT
-	TRBV19	once	TRBJ1-2	CASTDPTGYNYGYTF	TGTGCCAGTACCGACCCAACAGGGTACAACTATGGCTACACCTTC
-	TRBV6-1	once	TRBJ2-5	CASSDSPQETQYF	TGTGCCAGCAGTGACAGTCCCCAAGAGACCCAGTACTTC
TRBD2	TRBV27	-	TRBJ2-7	CASSLRGTSSYEQYF	TGTGCCAGCAGTTTAAGAGGGACTAGCTCCTACGAGCAGTACTTC
TRBD2	TRBV7-3	-	TRBJ2-1	CASSLQGLDSNEQFF	TGTGCCAGCAGCTTACAAGGACTAGACTCCAATGAGCAGTTCTTC
-	TRBV15	-	TRBJ2-3	CATRMADNTDTQYF	TGTGCCACCAGAATGGCGGATAACACAGATACGCAGTATTTT
-	TRBV25-1	-	TRBJ2-5	CASGGETQYF	TGTGCCTCGGGCGGGGAGACCCAGTACTTC